These 13 T cell receptor beta chains were all obtained from the same sample, sequenced in a study of early T cells in non-severe SARS-CoV-2 infection. MiXCR, run by TCRdb on the 5' RACE reads, gives a single entry per CDR3 protein. The sample lists around 100,000 distinct CDR3 sequences; 10% to 15% were seen once. Source material: whole blood. Receptors were obtained from an adult who was a healthcare worker with PCR-confirmed SARS-CoV-2 infection or an uninfected control (not recorded which).

This clonotype was counted between two and nine times. The chain combines TRBV2 with TRBJ2-3, with 14 bases that match TRBD2. The junction had 9 bases not matched to a gene; V was cut back by 8 bases and J by 8 bases. CDR1 is SNHLY and CDR2 is FYNNEI in the germline V gene. The CDR3 contains 15 residues. CDR3 DNA sequence: TGTGCCAGCCGACGACTAGCGGGAGGGCAGGGTACGCAGTATTTT. As protein: CASRRLAGGQGTQYF.

This clonotype was recorded many times. The gene calls are TRBV24-1 and TRBJ2-7; D uncertain. Germline-derived CDR1 and CDR2 are KGHDR and SFDVKD. This CDR3 spans 13 amino acids. Trimming took 5 bases from V and 3 from J, leaving 10 bases between them. The chain's CDR3 is CATSGGANYEQYF. The CDR3 DNA reads TGTGCCACCAGTGGGGGTGCCAACTACGAGCAGTACTTC.

This clonotype was counted at least ten times. The chain employs TRBV7-8 and TRBJ2-3; D may be TRBD1 (6 bases). There are 16 residues in the CDR3. V gave up 5 bases and J gave up 4 bases, with 19 bases separating them. The germline V gene has CDR1 SGHVS and CDR2 FQNEAQ. CDR3 amino acids: CASSRATAGDPDTQYF. CDR3 DNA: TGTGCCAGCAGCCGCGCCACGGCAGGGGACCCAGATACGCAGTATTTT. Combining the CDR3 with reference TRBV7-8 and TRBJ2-3 gives the whole variable domain GAGVSQSPRYKVAKRGQDVALRCDPISGHVSLFWYQQALGQGPEFLTYFQNEAQLDKSGLPSDRFFAERPEGSVSTLKIQRTQQEDSAVYLCASSRATAGDPDTQYFGPGTRLTVL.

This clonotype was picked up many times. CDR3 DNA: TGTGCCAGCAGAAGGACTAGCGGGACAGTCGGCAATGAGCAGTTCTTC. This translates into CASRRTSGTVGNEQFF. The V gene is TRBV28, the J gene TRBJ2-1; 12 nucleotides agree with TRBD2. Trimming took 6 bases from V and 6 from J; bases not matched to a gene: 9. Germline-derived CDR1 and CDR2 are MDHEN and SYDVKM. The CDR3 runs 16 residues.

The chain has TRBV7-9 and TRBJ2-1; weak D call: TRBD1 (6 bases). Germline V CDR1 and CDR2: SEHNR, FQNEAQ (reference sequence). The germline V and J ends were trimmed by 5 bases and 9 bases, with 14 bases remaining between them. CDR3 length equals 13 residues. CDR3 protein: CASSLTGTGEQFF. CDR3 nucleotide sequence: TGTGCCAGCAGCCTAACAGGGACGGGTGAGCAGTTCTTC. The full variable domain, with the rest looked up from reference TRBV7-9 and TRBJ2-1, is DTGVSQNPRHKITKRGQNVTFRCDPISEHNRLYWYRQTLGQGPEFLTYFQNEAQLEKSRLLSDRFSAERPKGSFSTLEIQRTEQGDSAMYLCASSLTGTGEQFFGPGTRLTVL.

This chain joins TRBV12-3 or TRBV12-4 and TRBJ2-3; TRBD1 is a possible D gene (5 bases). The CDR3 contains 14 residues. Trimming removed 4 bases from V and 2 bases from J, with 10 bases in between. CDR3 sequence reads: CASSSSTDTDTQYF. The CDR3, as DNA: TGTGCCAGCAGTTCCTCGACAGACACAGATACGCAGTATTTT.

The chain links TRBV7-7 to TRBJ1-1, with D hard to call. From germline, CDR1 is SSHAT and CDR2 FNYEAQ (reference sequence). With 5 bases removed from V and 2 bases from J, the gap between germline ends came to 9 bases. The CDR3 loop spans 13 amino acids. The CDR3 DNA follows: TGTGCCAGCAGCGCGCTGGAAAACACTGAAGCTTTCTTT. Encoded protein: CASSALENTEAFF.

This clonotype was picked up many times. J is TRBJ2-3 and V is TRBV24-1; 8 nucleotides align to TRBD2. The V gene's germline CDR1 is KGHDR and CDR2 SFDVKD. The CDR3 covers 15 residues. The V segment lost 1 base and the J segment 6 bases; nucleotides outside the gene matches: 5. DNA for the CDR3: TGTGCCACCAGTGATTTAGCGGGAGATCTGGATACGCAGTATTTT. Protein product: CATSDLAGDLDTQYF.

The V and J genes are TRBV16 and TRBJ1-2; D possibly corresponds to TRBD1 (6 bases). V was pared by 5 bases and J by 5 bases, with 12 bases between. The CDR3 totals 13 residues. CDR1 KGHSY and CDR2 FQNENV come from the germline V gene. CDR3 DNA: TGTGCCAGCAGCACCTGGACAGCTTATGGCTACACCTTC. Its translation is CASSTWTAYGYTF. Based on the CDR3 plus reference TRBV16 and TRBJ1-2, the full variable domain is GEEVAQTPKHLVRGEGQKAKLYCAPIKGHSYVFWYQQVLKNEFKFLISFQNENVFDETGMPKERFSAKCLPNSPCSLEIQATKLEDSAVYFCASSTWTAYGYTFGSGTRLTVV.

V usage is TRBV5-1 and J usage is TRBJ2-3; the match to TRBD2 covers 8 bases. The CDR3 is 16 residues long. Germline assignment: CDR1 SGHRS and CDR2 YFSETQ. With V trimmed by 0 bases and J by 3 bases, 6 bases remained unmatched. In nucleotides, the CDR3 is TGCGCCAGCAGCTTGGAAGCGGGAGCATCGACAGATACGCAGTATTTT. Amino acid sequence: CASSLEAGASTDTQYF.

This clonotype was recorded a few times. The chain couples TRBV11-2 to TRBJ2-5; D is unresolved. Trimming shortened V by 1 base and J by 0 bases, and 6 bases separated the two germline ends. The CDR3 consists of 14 residues. In germline, CDR1 is SGHAT, CDR2 FQNNGV. The CDR3 coding sequence is TGTGCCAGCAGCTTAGGAGTATACCAAGAGACCCAGTACTTC. It codes for CASSLGVYQETQYF.

The gene calls are TRBV11-2 and TRBJ1-1; 7 bases align to TRBD1. This CDR3 has 16 amino acids. V lost 6 bases and J lost 4; bases outside the gene matches: 14. Germline V gene lookup returns CDR1 SGHAT and CDR2 FQNNGV. The CDR3: CASRRQGSSIPTEAFF. The CDR3 nucleotides read TGTGCCAGCAGGCGACAGGGAAGCTCGATACCCACTGAAGCTTTCTTT. The complete variable domain, with remaining parts taken from reference TRBV11-2 and TRBJ1-1, reads EAGVAQSPRYKIIEKRQSVAFWCNPISGHATLYWYQQILGQGPKLLIQFQNNGVVDDSQLPKDRFSAERLKGVDSTLKIQPAKLEDSAVYLCASRRQGSSIPTEAFFGQGTRLTVV.

The sample holds a few counts of this clonotype. V gene TRBV27 combines with J gene TRBJ2-7; TRBD1 agrees at 10 bases. Germline lookup yields CDR1 MNHEY and CDR2 SMNVEV (reference sequence). The CDR3 is 15 amino acids. The J segment lost 4 bases and the V segment lost 6 bases, leaving 9 bases of the junction unmatched. The chain's CDR3 is CASRTIRDRGYEQYF. CDR3 in DNA: TGTGCCAGCAGGACGATTAGGGACAGGGGATACGAGCAGTACTTC.